This TCR beta chain derives from a study of blood T cell repertoires in COVID-19. Study summary: PBMCs, B-cell-depleted T cells, or T cells were the source of the cDNA or gDNA that made up the material.

Method: immunoSEQ multiplex PCR; TCRdb's copy keeps in-frame clones and lacks some. The sample gives 88,000 or so clones, roughly three quarters of which show up once; 24% is in the top ten. The CDR3 contains 14 residues. The germline CDR1 and CDR2 sequences are SGHVS and FQNEAQ. V shed 1 base, J shed 3 bases, and the junction held 1 base outside the gene matches. The genes are TRBV7-8 and TRBJ2-7, with TRBD2 matching over 9 bases. The sequenced material came from peripheral blood. This clonotype originated in a human donor in a cohort sampled during active COVID-19. CDR3 protein: CASSLGLAVYEQYF. DNA of the CDR3: TGTGCCAGCAGCTTAGGACTAGCGGTCTACGAGCAGTACTTC.